The 14 T cell receptor beta chains listed next were all sequenced from one sample in a study of T-cell reconstitution after alpha-beta-depleted transplantation in children. This sample's TCRbeta library carried unique molecular identifier barcodes. Using its own MiXCR run on the PCR reads, TCRdb lists one record per CDR3 protein. The table has roughly 300,000 distinct CDR3 sequences, 11% seen once. Here the sequenced sample was peripheral blood, taken 180 days after TCRalphabeta/CD19-depleted stem cell transplant. The source is a male patient under 10 years old who had a stem cell transplant for chronic granulomatous disease, so the T cells may come from the graft donor.

The table lists this clonotype with many counts. The V gene is TRBV12-3 or TRBV12-4, the J gene TRBJ2-1, with 15 bases lining up with TRBD2. The V segment lost 5 bases and the J segment 9 bases; nucleotides outside the gene matches: 8. The CDR3 is 16 residues long. The CDR3 reads CASSRTSGRANGEQFF. Here the CDR3 DNA reads TGTGCCAGCAGTCGGACTAGCGGGAGGGCCAACGGTGAGCAGTTCTTC.

There are a few counts of this clonotype. This chain links TRBV20-1 with TRBJ2-7, with D possibly called TRBD1 or TRBD2 (5 bases each). CDR3 length equals 13 residues. Trimming removed 6 bases at V and 0 bases at J, with 12 bases between. In germline, CDR1 is DFQATT, CDR2 SNEGSKA (reference sequence). CDR3 in DNA: TGCAGTGCGAGGGACCCTCCCTCCTACGAGCAGTACTTC. It yields the protein CSARDPPSYEQYF.

This clonotype was seen repeatedly, ten times or more. The V and J genes are TRBV7-2 and TRBJ2-6; D is possibly TRBD2 (5 bases). Trimming removed 6 bases at V and 0 bases at J, with 12 bases between. CDR3 length equals 16 residues. Germline CDR1 and CDR2: SGHTA and FQGNSA. The CDR3 reads CASRPPGISGANVLTF. In nucleotides, the CDR3 is TGTGCCAGCAGGCCCCCCGGGATCTCTGGGGCCAACGTCCTGACTTTC. The variable domain in full, with the rest retrieved from reference TRBV7-2 and TRBJ2-6, is GAGVSQSPSNKVTEKGKDVELRCDPISGHTALYWYRQSLGQGLEFLIYFQGNSAPDKSGLPSDRFSAERTGGSVSTLTIQRTQQEDSAVYLCASRPPGISGANVLTFGAGSRLTVL.

This clonotype was counted at least ten times. The rearrangement links TRBV10-3 to TRBJ2-7; perhaps TRBD1 as D (6 bases). Germline CDR1 ENHRY, CDR2 SYGVKD. V gave up 10 bases and J gave up 4 bases, with 14 bases separating them. This CDR3 region has 12 residues. The CDR3 reads CATRGTSYEQYF. DNA of the CDR3: TGTGCCACCCGAGGGACATCGTACGAGCAGTACTTC.

This clonotype showed up many times. The rearrangement joins TRBV28 to TRBJ2-5; maybe TRBD2 (5 bases). The CDR3 totals 14 residues. Germline CDR1 MDHEN, CDR2 SYDVKM. V was clipped by 2 bases and J by 1 base, with 8 bases between them. The DNA for the CDR3 is TGTGCCAGCAGTTTAATACGGGGCCAAGAGACCCAGTACTTC. Translated: CASSLIRGQETQYF. Full variable domain (missing parts from reference TRBV28 and TRBJ2-5): DVKVTQSSRYLVKRTGEKVFLECVQDMDHENMFWYRQDPGLGLRLIYFSYDVKMKEKGDIPEGYSVSREKKERFSLILESASTNQTSMYLCASSLIRGQETQYFGPGTRLLVL.

Note on this clonotype: A clone one base away is much larger, so this may be a read error. The chain joins TRBV5-5 to TRBJ2-5, with TRBD1 matching 7 bases. Germline lookup yields CDR1 SGHKS and CDR2 YYEKEE (reference sequence). V lost 0 bases and J lost 6; bases outside the gene matches: 14. The CDR3 covers 17 residues. CDR3 amino acids: CASSLDYHRGRGQTQYF. Here the CDR3 DNA reads TGTGCCAGCAGCTTGGATTATCATAGGGGGCGCGGGCAGACCCAGTACTTC.

This clonotype was counted many times. V and J are TRBV7-3 and TRBJ1-6; D call uncertain. From germline, CDR1 is SGHTA and CDR2 FQGTGA. This CDR3 comprises 15 residues. The V end lost 0 bases, the J end lost 10 bases, and 13 bases lay between the germline ends. The CDR3 region is CASSLTFDGLSPLHF. The DNA of the CDR3 is TGTGCCAGCAGCTTAACCTTTGACGGATTGTCACCCCTCCACTTT.

The V gene is TRBV6-1, the J gene TRBJ1-6, with D perhaps matching TRBD1 (6 bases). V was trimmed by 6 bases and J by 4 bases, leaving 10 bases between them. This CDR3 has 14 amino acids. Germline lookup yields CDR1 MNHNS and CDR2 SASEGT. The CDR3 bases are TGTGCCAGCAGCAGGACAGTGTATAATTCACCCCTCCACTTT. Protein: CASSRTVYNSPLHF.

This clonotype occurred many times. The chain recombines TRBV29-1 with TRBJ2-1; D might be TRBD2 (7 bases). Trimming pared 6 bases from V and 8 bases from J, leaving 11 bases between. This CDR3 has 11 amino acids. Per germline, CDR1 SQVTM and CDR2 ANQGSEA. CDR3 bases: TGCAGCGTGACGGGGGGCTATGAGCAGTTCTTC. This translates into CSVTGGYEQFF.

The sample holds many counts of this clonotype. This chain connects TRBV6-2 or TRBV6-3 to TRBJ2-5, with D perhaps TRBD1 (6 bases). Germline lookup yields CDR1 MNHEY and CDR2 SVGEGT. V lost 8 bases and J 4 bases, leaving 14 bases between the germline ends. This CDR3 contains 13 residues. The CDR3 DNA is TGTGCCAGCGGACAGAACGTTCGAGAGACCCAGTACTTC. This encodes CASGQNVRETQYF.

The CDR3 here is CSATTGIDTQYF. CDR3 coding DNA: TGCAGTGCAACTACAGGGATAGACACGCAGTATTTT. The chain is built from TRBV20-1 and TRBJ2-3, with a tentative D call TRBD1 (6 bases). This CDR3 region has 12 residues. The V and J ends lost 6 bases and 9 bases respectively, with 16 bases between them. Germline V CDR1 and CDR2: DFQATT, SNEGSKA (reference sequence).

This clonotype was counted many times. The chain uses TRBV20-1 and TRBJ1-2; D is unclear. This CDR3 contains 15 residues. The ends were cut back, 6 bases at V and 4 bases at J, with 21 bases in the middle. Germline CDR1 reads DFQATT; CDR2 reads SNEGSKA (reference sequence). In DNA form, the CDR3 reads TGCAGTGCGAAACCAACAGCCGCTCCGGGCTATGGCTACACCTTC. It codes for CSAKPTAAPGYGYTF.

This clonotype has at least ten counts. This chain uses TRBV28 with TRBJ2-6; D unclear. CDR1 and CDR2 (germline): MDHEN, SYDVKM. The CDR3 is 16 residues long. The V end was cut by 3 bases, the J end by 1 base, with 10 bases between. CDR3 coding DNA: TGTGCCAGCAGTTTTGGGGTAAAGTCTGGGGCCAACGTCCTGACTTTC. Translated, it gives CASSFGVKSGANVLTF.

This clonotype was seen at least ten times. The CDR3 nucleotides are TGTGCCAGTCGCGGGATCCTCAATGAGCAGTTCTTC. It translates to CASRGILNEQFF. The gene calls are TRBV7-9 and TRBJ2-1, with a tentative D call TRBD2 (6 bases). The CDR3 is 12 residues long. Trimming cost V 9 bases and J 6 bases, with 12 bases left between them. Germline CDR1 is SEHNR and CDR2 is FQNEAQ (reference sequence). Filled out from reference TRBV7-9 and TRBJ2-1, the complete variable domain reads DTGVSQNPRHKITKRGQNVTFRCDPISEHNRLYWYRQTLGQGPEFLTYFQNEAQLEKSRLLSDRFSAERPKGSFSTLEIQRTEQGDSAMYLCASRGILNEQFFGPGTRLTVL.